The source of this T cell receptor (beta chain) is a study of T-cell memory formation after mild COVID-19. Whole-study context: Largely, the TCR clusters proved donor specific. General observations from the study: CD4+ clones that contracted lay mainly in CM and EM; CD8+ ones lay in EMRA. Cross-reactive memory appears to have joined, as suggested by some responding clones showing up in pre-infection memory.

A remark on this clonotype: Its antigen is still unknown.

Germline values: CDR1 SGHRS, CDR2 YFSETQ. This CDR3 is 15 amino acids long. The V gene end was trimmed by 4 bases and the J gene end by 3 bases; junction bases not matched to a gene: 8. TCRdb re-called the 5' RACE reads with MiXCR, one entry per CDR3 protein. Of roughly 80,000 distinct CDR3 sequences listed, approximately 15% were seen once; the top ten hold 30% to 35%. This TCR derives from an adult woman who had mild COVID-19 (a few samples of this study predate the infection). Cell type and time point are not known. This chain joins TRBV5-1 and TRBJ2-7; 9 bases match TRBD2. Input material: PBMCs or a T cell subset sorted from them (not recorded which). The CDR3 region has the DNA TGCGCCAGCAGCCGTTACGAGCGGGAGGTCTACGAGCAGTACTTC. It specifies CASSRYEREVYEQYF.